One sample yielded the 13 T cell receptor beta chains listed below, sequenced in a study of cytomegalovirus exposure and HLA in healthy donors. Researchers ran the PCR with 60 Vbeta and 13 Jbeta primers. Some clones are missing from TCRdb's copy, which holds only in-frame ones; the method was immunoSEQ multiplex PCR. This sample has fewer than 200,000 clones; about four fifths occur once, and the top ten carry approximately 1.6%. Sample: PBMCs. The origin of the receptors is a male donor in good health and CMV-seronegative.

The V call is TRBV27, the J call TRBJ1-6; D gene unclear. V shed 7 bases and J shed 7 bases, with 17 bases lying between them. The CDR3 totals 15 residues. In germline, CDR1 is MNHEY, CDR2 SMNVEV (reference sequence). CDR3 DNA: TGTGCCAGCAAAACCGCGGGCGTGATAAATTCACCCCTCCACTTT. Translation: CASKTAGVINSPLHF.

V is TRBV12-5 and J is TRBJ2-1, with 9 bases matching TRBD2. The CDR3 length is 16 residues. The germline CDR1 and CDR2 sequences are LGHNT and FRNRAP. Trimming took 0 bases from V and 8 from J; bases not matched to a gene: 8. CDR3 DNA sequence: TGTGCTAGTGGTTTGGTACTGGGACTAGCCTCCCATGAGCAGTTCTTC. This gives the protein CASGLVLGLASHEQFF.

This clone was picked up one time. In DNA, the CDR3 is TGCGCCAGCTGCGACAGACCCAATCAGCCCCAGCATTTT. Translation gives CASCDRPNQPQHF. The chain carries TRBV5-1 and TRBJ1-5, with TRBD1 as a possible D gene (5 bases). Germline loops: CDR1 SGHRS, CDR2 YFSETQ. CDR3 length: 13 amino acids. Between the trimmed V and J ends, which lost 7 bases and 3 bases, there was a span of 11 bases.

The sample holds one count of this clone. The chain couples TRBV7-9 to TRBJ2-5; 10 bases map to TRBD2. Unmatched junction bases numbered 6, after V lost 0 bases and J lost 5 bases. Germline loops: CDR1 SEHNR, CDR2 FQNEAQ (reference sequence). The CDR3 is 16 residues long. The CDR3 protein is CASSLALAGPGETQYF. CDR3 sequence (DNA): TGTGCCAGCAGCTTAGCACTAGCGGGGCCAGGGGAGACCCAGTACTTC.

The gene calls are TRBV5-6 and TRBJ2-5; D possibly corresponds to TRBD2 (6 bases). Germline CDR1 reads SGHDT; CDR2 reads YYEEEE. The CDR3 totals 13 residues. The V end lost 0 bases, the J end lost 5 bases, and 8 bases lay between the germline ends. CDR3 amino acids: CASSLGLVETQYF. The DNA for the CDR3 is TGTGCCAGCAGCTTGGGACTAGTGGAGACCCAGTACTTC.

This chain uses TRBV6-1 with TRBJ2-7; 7 nucleotides line up with TRBD1. CDR1 is MNHNS, CDR2 SASEGT, per germline. The CDR3 has 15 amino acids. The trim removed 2 bases at V and 4 bases at J, leaving 8 bases unmatched. For the CDR3, the DNA is TGTGCCAGCAGTGAAAATCGTTACAGGGGTTACGAGCAGTACTTC. It codes for CASSENRYRGYEQYF.

The chain recombines TRBV28 with TRBJ1-1, with D uncertain. Germline loops: CDR1 MDHEN, CDR2 SYDVKM. Trimming took 3 bases from V and 1 from J, leaving 3 bases between them. The CDR3 loop spans 12 amino acids. CDR3 protein: CASSFQNTEAFF. In nucleotides, the CDR3 is TGTGCCAGCAGTTTCCAGAACACTGAAGCTTTCTTT.

CDR3: CASSLDLWGEWQYF. CDR3 DNA sequence: TGTGCCAGCAGCTTAGACCTCTGGGGGGAGTGGCAGTACTTC. The V and J genes are TRBV7-2 and TRBJ2-7, with D possibly being TRBD2 (6 bases). V gave up 1 base and J gave up 9 bases, with 16 bases separating them. The CDR3 covers 14 residues. Germline values: CDR1 SGHTA, CDR2 FQGNSA.

J is TRBJ1-1 and V is TRBV27; D may be TRBD1 (6 bases). The germline gives CDR1 MNHEY, CDR2 SMNVEV (reference sequence). The ends were cut back, 4 bases at V and 5 bases at J, with 14 bases in the middle. The CDR3 runs 14 residues. The CDR3 coding sequence is TGTGCCAGCAGTTCCAGGGGATTCGGAACTGAAGCTTTCTTT. Its translation is CASSSRGFGTEAFF.

V is TRBV6-1 and J is TRBJ1-3; D possibly corresponds to TRBD1 (5 bases). This CDR3 has 15 residues. The V end was cut by 6 bases, the J end by 1 base, with 13 bases between. Germline assignment: CDR1 MNHNS and CDR2 SASEGT. CDR3 sequence reads: CASSHMTVSGNTIYF. The DNA of the CDR3 is TGTGCCAGCAGCCACATGACAGTATCTGGAAACACCATATATTTT.

The chain recombines TRBV7-6 with TRBJ2-5; 7 positions agree with TRBD1. V dropped 1 base and J dropped 0; count of bases not matched to a gene: 5. The CDR3 is 16 amino acids. Germline CDR1 and CDR2: SGHVS and FNYEAQ. CDR3 coding DNA: TGTGCCAGCAGCTTAGGGCCAGGGGGTTACCAAGAGACCCAGTACTTC. Translation gives CASSLGPGGYQETQYF. The complete variable domain, with remaining parts taken from reference TRBV7-6 and TRBJ2-5, reads GAGVSQSPRYKVTKRGQDVALRCDPISGHVSLYWYRQALGQGPEFLTYFNYEAQQDKSGLPNDRFSAERPEGSISTLTIQRTEQRDSAMYRCASSLGPGGYQETQYFGPGTRLLVL.

The chain employs TRBV4-2 and TRBJ1-4; TRBD1 agrees at 8 bases. V lost 3 bases and J lost 15; bases outside the gene matches: 6. The CDR3 consists of 12 residues. CDR1 and CDR2 from the germline V gene are LGHNA and YNFKEQ. Here the CDR3 DNA reads TGTGCCAGCAGCCACCCCGGGACAGGAGTGTTTTTT. Translated, it gives CASSHPGTGVFF.

The chain links TRBV5-1 to TRBJ2-3; D might be TRBD2 (5 bases). CDR1 is SGHRS and CDR2 is YFSETQ in the germline V gene. The CDR3 has 14 residues. Trimming removed 3 bases from V and 2 bases from J, with 10 bases in between. CDR3 sequence (DNA): TGCGCCAGCAGCTGGGAGCGGAACACAGATACGCAGTATTTT. Translated: CASSWERNTDTQYF.